The T cell receptor beta chain under discussion was sequenced for a study of cytomegalovirus exposure and HLA in healthy donors. About the research overall: A preliminary data release comprised tens of millions of unique TCRs obtained from HLA-typed donors. The study's findings and limits: Per a prior analysis, the majority of TCR beta V segments were productive roughly 87% or roughly 30% of the time. An Asian-associated ancestry cluster reportedly showed fewer N-insertions than the approximately 700-donor mean in a later analysis.

Both 60 Vbeta primers and 13 Jbeta primers went into the PCR. The assay was immunoSEQ multiplex PCR, and TCRdb's table has in-frame clones only and misses some. Among more than 90,000 clones, about four fifths were seen once, and the ten largest hold over 3%. This CDR3 has 15 amino acids. Trimming cost V 7 bases and J 11 bases; bases outside gene matches: 18. CDR1 and CDR2 from the germline V gene are LNHDA and SQIVND (reference sequence). About this clone: Its antigen remains unidentified.

The sequence came from a woman in her thirties or forties in good health and CMV-seronegative. Material: PBMCs. The genes are TRBV19 and TRBJ1-1; TRBD1 agrees at 8 bases. DNA of the CDR3: TGTGCCAGTACCCCAATCGACAGGGGCCGGATGGGGGCTTTCTTT. Protein: CASTPIDRGRMGAFF.